The sequence of this TCR beta chain was determined in a study of cytomegalovirus exposure and HLA in healthy donors. Whole-study results and caveats: Listed as cytomegalovirus-associated were 150 to 200 TCR beta chains. More clonal expansion characterized HLA-associated TCR beta chains than equally common others in a later analysis. Later on, an analysis showed TCR association rates differing by HLA locus, with DRB1 the most and HLA-C the fewest. Productive status was seen about 90% or about 30% of the time for most TCR beta V segments in an earlier analysis.

The ends were cut back, 3 bases at V and 8 bases at J, with 8 bases in the middle. The CDR3 has 12 residues. Germline V CDR1 and CDR2: SGHAT, FQNNGV. Worth noting for this clone: What it binds is not known.

In the PCR, 60 Vbeta and 13 Jbeta primers were used. Method: immunoSEQ multiplex PCR; TCRdb's copy keeps in-frame clones and lacks some. This table holds approximately 150,000 clones, 80% found once. This receptor was obtained from a man between 25 and 39 years old in good health and CMV-seronegative. The sequenced sample consisted of PBMCs. The V and J genes are TRBV11-2 and TRBJ2-1; D is perhaps TRBD1 (5 bases). The CDR3 coding sequence is TGTGCCAGCAGCTTGGTAGGGGATGAGCAGTTCTTC. Its translation is CASSLVGDEQFF.